This T cell receptor beta chain was recovered during a study of T cell repertoires in cytomegalovirus infection. Unmatched junction bases numbered 12, after V lost 10 bases and J lost 0 bases. The CDR3 length is 16 residues. The germline CDR1 and CDR2 sequences are LNHDA and SQIVND (reference sequence). TCRdb reanalysed the reads using MiXCR and keeps one entry per CDR3 protein. Altogether 250,000 to 300,000 distinct CDR3 sequences are present, approximately 9.2% being singletons, with the ten largest covering about 15%. V is TRBV19 and J is TRBJ2-7; the match to TRBD1 covers 10 bases. Input material: PBMCs. The sequence derives from a human donor in good health (CMV status not recorded). Some clones in this sample may be carry-over from other donors' samples. This CDR3 is CATKGLGQGSSYEQYF. CDR3 DNA: TGTGCCACTAAAGGCTTGGGACAGGGGTCCTCCTACGAGCAGTACTTC.